A single sample gave rise to the 2 T cell receptor beta chains below, sequenced in a study of blood T cell repertoires in COVID-19. The assay was immunoSEQ multiplex PCR, and TCRdb's table has in-frame clones only and misses some. The table includes 300,000 or so clones, roughly 90% detected once. Input material: peripheral blood. These receptors were obtained from a woman in her 30s with COVID-19, enrolled during active disease.

This clone was seen only a few times. V usage is TRBV14 and J usage is TRBJ2-7; tentative D call: TRBD1 (6 bases). The CDR3 covers 15 residues. Trimming stripped 4 bases from V and 3 bases from J, with 16 bases between. The germline gives CDR1 SGHDN, CDR2 FVKESK. CDR3 nucleotides: TGTGCCAGCAGCCGCACCCGGGACACCCTCTACGAGCAGTACTTC. Residues: CASSRTRDTLYEQYF.

The rearrangement joins TRBV19 to TRBJ1-3; the D is unclear. V shed 3 bases and J shed 0 bases, with 9 bases lying between them. In germline, CDR1 is LNHDA, CDR2 SQIVND (reference sequence). The CDR3 spans 15 residues. This CDR3 is CASSMVQNSGNTIYF. As DNA, the CDR3 is TGTGCCAGTAGTATGGTACAGAACTCTGGAAACACCATATATTTT.